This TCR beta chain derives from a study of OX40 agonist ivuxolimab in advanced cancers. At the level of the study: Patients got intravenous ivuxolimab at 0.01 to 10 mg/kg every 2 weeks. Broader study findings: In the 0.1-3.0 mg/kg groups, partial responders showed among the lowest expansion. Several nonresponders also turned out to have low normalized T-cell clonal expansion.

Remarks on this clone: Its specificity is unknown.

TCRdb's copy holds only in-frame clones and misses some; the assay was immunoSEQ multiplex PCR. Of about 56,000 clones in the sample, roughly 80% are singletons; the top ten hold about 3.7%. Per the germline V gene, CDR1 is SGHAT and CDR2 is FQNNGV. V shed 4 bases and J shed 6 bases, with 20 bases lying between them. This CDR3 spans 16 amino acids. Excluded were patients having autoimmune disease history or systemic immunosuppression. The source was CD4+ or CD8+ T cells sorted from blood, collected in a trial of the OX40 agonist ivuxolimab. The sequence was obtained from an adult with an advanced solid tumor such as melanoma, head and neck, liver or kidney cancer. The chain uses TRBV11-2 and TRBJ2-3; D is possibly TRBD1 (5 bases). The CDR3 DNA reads TGTGCCAGCAGCTCAAGCAGGGTGTGGTCAGGGGATACGCAGTATTTT. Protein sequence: CASSSSRVWSGDTQYF.